This T cell receptor beta chain was sequenced for a study of OX40 agonist ivuxolimab in advanced cancers. Whole-study context: Earlier treatment with anti-PD-1, anti-PD-L1 or anti-CTLA-4 was permitted, and roughly 40% had received some. The study, taken as a whole, reports: The study observed clonal expansion of CD4+ and CD8+ blood T cells by week 6 at 0.1 to 3.0 mg/kg.

Assay: immunoSEQ multiplex PCR; the TCRdb copy retains only in-frame clones and omits some. The table includes tens of thousands of clones, 60% to 80% detected once. The germline V and J ends were trimmed by 2 bases and 3 bases, with 9 bases remaining between them. The CDR3 spans 14 residues. Germline V gene sequence: CDR1 SNHLY, CDR2 FYNNEI. As for this clone: Its target is not known.

Blood samples were obtained at baseline, cycle 4 day 1, and cycle 7 day 1. This sequence joins TRBV2 and TRBJ2-3; D gene uncertain. Sequencing was performed on CD4+ or CD8+ T cells sorted from blood, taken in a trial of the OX40 agonist ivuxolimab. The receptor's source is an adult with an advanced solid tumor such as melanoma, head and neck, liver or kidney cancer. The CDR3 region is CASSEQAWTDTQYF. The DNA of the CDR3 is TGTGCCAGCAGTGAACAGGCGTGGACAGATACGCAGTATTTT.